Shown below are 32 T cell receptor beta chains from a single sample sequenced in a study of T cell repertoires in cytomegalovirus infection. Antigen specificity for these receptors is unknown. TCRdb reprocessed the reads with MiXCR, giving one entry per CDR3 protein. The table includes 700,000 to 950,000 distinct CDR3 sequences, 30% to 35% detected once. The sequences come from cultured CD8+ T cells from PBMCs, collected from culture after CMV antigen stimulation. All receptors derive from a human donor in good health (CMV status not recorded). Some clones in this sample may be carry-over from other donors' samples.

The sample holds a few counts of this clonotype. The chain employs TRBV6-5 and TRBJ1-6; 7 bases align to TRBD1. Trimming at V came to 0 bases and at J to 5 bases, leaving 7 bases not matched to a gene. Per the germline V gene, CDR1 is MNHEY and CDR2 is SVGAGI. The CDR3 spans 17 residues. In DNA, the CDR3 is TGTGCCAGCAGTTACTCGTGGGACAGCCCAGATAATTCACCCCTCCACTTT. Protein product: CASSYSWDSPDNSPLHF.

This clonotype was found a few times. This rearrangement joins TRBV12-3 or TRBV12-4 to TRBJ2-2, with D uncertain. Trimming took 6 bases from V and 4 from J, leaving 15 bases between them. CDR3 length: 15 residues. The CDR3 loop is CASRGITTPTGELFF. The CDR3 DNA reads as TGTGCCAGCAGGGGGATCACCACCCCCACCGGGGAGCTGTTTTTT.

The table lists this clonotype with a count of one. The chain has TRBV19 and TRBJ1-1, with a weak D call TRBD1 (6 bases). This CDR3 spans 15 amino acids. The germline CDR1 and CDR2 sequences are LNHDA and SQIVND (reference sequence). The V and J ends lost 2 bases and 0 bases respectively, with 10 bases between them. CDR3 bases: TGTGCCAGTAGTATATCTGGGGGCATGAACACTGAAGCTTTCTTT. It codes for CASSISGGMNTEAFF.

The genes are TRBV6-6 and TRBJ2-7, with D perhaps assigned TRBD1 or TRBD2 (6 bases each). The CDR3 has 15 amino acids. From germline, CDR1 is MNHNY and CDR2 SVGAGI (reference sequence). V lost 2 bases, J lost 4 bases, and 15 bases lay in between. CDR3 sequence: CASSYLPGAKYEQYF. DNA of the CDR3: TGTGCCAGCAGTTACCTTCCGGGGGCAAAATACGAGCAGTACTTC.

This clonotype was recorded only once. This chain joins TRBV12-3 or TRBV12-4 and TRBJ2-7; D gene unclear. Trimming removed 1 base at V and 2 bases at J, with 6 bases between. The CDR3 covers 13 residues. This CDR3 is CASSLEAPYEQYF. In DNA, the CDR3 is TGTGCCAGCAGTTTAGAGGCTCCCTACGAGCAGTACTTC.

This clonotype showed up just once. The rearrangement links TRBV5-6 to TRBJ2-1; D is ambiguous. The germline V gene has CDR1 SGHDT and CDR2 YYEEEE. This CDR3 is 11 amino acids long. The ends were cut back, 3 bases at V and 10 bases at J, with 8 bases in the middle. CDR3 in amino acids: CASSSHREQFF. Written as DNA, the CDR3 is TGTGCCAGCAGCTCTCATAGAGAGCAGTTCTTC.

The gene calls are TRBV5-6 and TRBJ2-7; 7 nucleotides match TRBD1. Trimming at V came to 0 bases and at J to 2 bases, leaving 11 bases not matched to a gene. The germline V gene has CDR1 SGHDT and CDR2 YYEEEE. The CDR3 covers 17 residues. CDR3 protein: CASSLGRGLSLPYEQYV. CDR3 DNA: TGTGCCAGCAGCTTGGGTAGGGGGCTTAGCCTACCCTACGAGCAGTACGTC.

Regarding this clonotype: This likely comes from a read error, as the CDR3 has no conserved phenylalanine or tryptophan at its end. The chain couples TRBV7-2 to TRBJ2-2; TRBD1 or TRBD2 may be the D gene (5 bases each). Looked up from germline, CDR1 is SGHTA and CDR2 is FQGNSA. CDR3 length: 15 residues. V was clipped by 2 bases and J by 1 base, with 8 bases between them. CDR3 region: CASSLTGQNTGELFL. For the CDR3, the DNA is TGTGCCAGCAGCTTAACGGGGCAGAACACCGGGGAGCTGTTTCTT.

This clonotype was counted a few times. The rearrangement joins TRBV19 to TRBJ1-5; no clear D. The CDR3 is 15 residues long. Trimming shortened V by 4 bases and J by 3 bases, and 13 bases separated the two germline ends. Germline lookup yields CDR1 LNHDA and CDR2 SQIVND (reference sequence). The CDR3 DNA sequence: TGTGCCAGTAGTACCAAGGTCCAAACCAATCAGCCCCAGCATTTT. Residues: CASSTKVQTNQPQHF. The full variable domain, rest sourced from reference TRBV19 and TRBJ1-5, is DGGITQSPKYLFRKEGQNVTLSCEQNLNHDAMYWYRQDPGQGLRLIYYSQIVNDFQKGDIAEGYSVSREKKESFPLTVTSAQKNPTAFYLCASSTKVQTNQPQHFGDGTRLSIL.

This chain connects TRBV4-3 to TRBJ1-5, with 10 bases aligning to TRBD1. Germline CDR1 is LGHNA and CDR2 is YSLEER. The ends lost 1 base at V and 5 bases at J; junction bases unmatched: 8. This CDR3 spans 17 amino acids. CDR3 nucleotides: TGCGCCAGCAGCCAAGCGTGGCCGGGACAGGGGTATCAGCCCCAGCATTTT. This gives the protein CASSQAWPGQGYQPQHF.

The chain employs TRBV4-1 and TRBJ1-4; 7 positions agree with TRBD1. The J segment lost 4 bases and the V segment lost 0 bases, leaving 5 bases of the junction unmatched. This CDR3 comprises 16 residues. The germline gives CDR1 MGHRA, CDR2 YSYEKL. Written as DNA, the CDR3 is TGCGCCAGCAGCCAAGAACTAGGGGGCGGTAATGAAAAACTGTTTTTT. This sequence encodes CASSQELGGGNEKLFF.

This chain links TRBV29-1 with TRBJ2-7; 8 nucleotides line up with TRBD1. This CDR3 contains 13 residues. In germline, CDR1 is SQVTM, CDR2 ANQGSEA. The V gene end was trimmed by 1 base and the J gene end by 2 bases; junction bases not matched to a gene: 1. The CDR3 protein is CSVEGTGTYEQYF. Written as DNA, the CDR3 is TGCAGCGTTGAAGGGACAGGGACCTACGAGCAGTACTTC.

The table lists this clonotype with a few counts. CDR3 DNA: TGTGCCAGCAGTTACTCTGAAGTCTATGGCTACACCTTC. Translating it yields CASSYSEVYGYTF. The rearrangement joins TRBV6-6 to TRBJ1-2; unclear D gene. The CDR3 loop spans 13 amino acids. Between the trimmed V and J ends, which lost 0 bases and 4 bases, there was a span of 6 bases. Germline V gene sequence: CDR1 MNHNY, CDR2 SVGAGI (reference sequence).

The chain is built from TRBV27 and TRBJ1-5; TRBD1 might be the D (6 bases). The V and J ends lost 7 bases and 6 bases respectively, with 16 bases between them. Germline CDR1 MNHEY, CDR2 SMNVEV (reference sequence). The length of the CDR3 is 14 residues. CDR3 nucleotide sequence: TGTGCCAGCACTCTACAGGGAGGTGCTCAGCCCCAGCATTTT. Protein product: CASTLQGGAQPQHF.

This chain uses TRBV6-6 with TRBJ1-5; 7 bases fit TRBD1. The CDR3 totals 15 residues. Germline CDR1 is MNHNY and CDR2 is SVGAGI (reference sequence). The ends lost 6 bases at V and 0 bases at J; junction bases unmatched: 5. As DNA, the CDR3 is TGTGCCAGCAGAACCGGGACAGATAGCAATCAGCCCCAGCATTTT. It yields the protein CASRTGTDSNQPQHF.

This clonotype was seen a few times. This chain joins TRBV5-4 and TRBJ2-5, with 10 bases fitting TRBD2. Germline V lookup: CDR1 SGHNT, CDR2 YYREEE (reference sequence). This CDR3 region has 16 residues. With V trimmed by 4 bases and J by 5 bases, 11 bases remained unmatched. The CDR3 sequence is CASSIGAGTSAETQYF. The CDR3, as DNA: TGTGCCAGCAGCATTGGGGCCGGGACTAGCGCCGAGACCCAGTACTTC.

This clonotype was seen ten or more times. The chain links TRBV4-2 to TRBJ2-2; TRBD2 agrees at 10 bases. CDR1 and CDR2 (germline): LGHNA, YNFKEQ. This CDR3 is 19 amino acids long. J was trimmed by 1 base and V by 0 bases; bases with no gene match: 8. CDR3 bases: TGTGCCAGCAGCCAAGATCACCTTCTAGCGGGGGTGAACACCGGGGAGCTGTTTTTT. It is translated as CASSQDHLLAGVNTGELFF.

This clonotype appeared once. The rearrangement links TRBV6-5 to TRBJ2-2; the D call may be TRBD1 or TRBD2 (5 bases each). The CDR3 is made up of 14 amino acids. Germline V gene data show CDR1 as MNHEY and CDR2 as SVGAGI. V was clipped by 8 bases and J by 4 bases, with 14 bases between them. CDR3 bases: TGTGCCAGCGGTCCACCTGGGGGCACCGGGGAGCTGTTTTTT. This encodes CASGPPGGTGELFF.

This clonotype was detected a few times. The chain carries TRBV7-6 and TRBJ1-1; 8 nucleotides agree with TRBD1. V lost 5 bases and J lost 5; bases outside the gene matches: 10. Germline V CDR1 and CDR2: SGHVS, FNYEAQ. This CDR3 comprises 15 residues. The DNA for the CDR3 is TGTGCCAGCAGCCCCCCGGACAGGGTTGGAACTGAAGCTTTCTTT. This sequence encodes CASSPPDRVGTEAFF.

This clonotype was recorded a few times. The chain uses TRBV4-3 and TRBJ2-7; D might be TRBD1 (5 bases). Germline V gives CDR1 LGHNA, CDR2 YSLEER. The CDR3 has 17 amino acids. Trimming pared 1 base from V and 2 bases from J, leaving 18 bases between. The CDR3 is CASSQVNFGAITYEQYV. The CDR3 DNA follows: TGCGCCAGCAGCCAAGTAAATTTTGGGGCAATAACCTACGAGCAGTACGTC.

In nucleotides, the CDR3 is TGTGCCAGCAGCTCCCGTATAGGGAGGCAGGGGGGGAAGACCGGGGAGCTGTTTTTT. Translated: CASSSRIGRQGGKTGELFF. The J gene is TRBJ2-2, the V gene TRBV9; D tentatively reads TRBD1 or TRBD2 (7 bases each). The germline CDR1 and CDR2 sequences are SGDLS and YYNGEE. The CDR3 sequence is 19 residues long. Trimming took off 4 bases at V and 5 bases at J, with 27 bases between the two ends.

This clonotype was seen repeatedly, ten times or more. For the CDR3, the DNA is TGTGCCAGCAGCTTAAGTAGGCAGGACGCCTCTGGAAACACCATATATTTT. This translates into CASSLSRQDASGNTIYF. This chain uses TRBV7-2 with TRBJ1-3; the D is unclear. Germline V lookup: CDR1 SGHTA, CDR2 FQGNSA. V shed 2 bases and J shed 0 bases, with 14 bases lying between them. There are 17 residues in the CDR3.

This rearrangement joins TRBV4-1 to TRBJ2-1; 8 nucleotides align to TRBD2. Trimming cost V 4 bases and J 8 bases; bases outside gene matches: 19. The V gene's germline CDR1 is MGHRA and CDR2 YSYEKL. The CDR3 totals 18 residues. CDR3 protein: CASSPQAGRGVLGYEQFF. CDR3 coding DNA: TGCGCCAGCAGCCCGCAGGCCGGGCGGGGGGTCCTTGGTTATGAGCAGTTCTTC.

A few counts support this clonotype. The J gene is TRBJ1-4, the V gene TRBV20-1; D gene uncertain. Trimming pared 6 bases from V and 7 bases from J, leaving 24 bases between. The CDR3 has 16 residues. Germline CDR1 reads DFQATT; CDR2 reads SNEGSKA (reference sequence). CDR3 amino acids: CSAEAIQRNRGEKLFF. Here the CDR3 DNA reads TGCAGTGCAGAAGCGATACAACGGAACAGAGGTGAAAAACTGTTTTTT.

To note about this clonotype: At one end the junction does not follow the germline gene, possibly because of a read error. V gene TRBV7-6 combines with J gene TRBJ1-1, with D unresolved. CDR3 size: 12 residues. In germline, CDR1 is SGHVS, CDR2 FNYEAQ. CDR3 nucleotides: TGTGTCAGCGCATCAAACGCGGATGAAGCTTTCTTT. Amino acids: CVSASNADEAFF.

This clonotype was seen many times. This chain joins TRBV7-9 and TRBJ1-2, with D hard to call. Germline values: CDR1 SEHNR, CDR2 FQNEAQ (reference sequence). The V end was cut by 6 bases, the J end by 7 bases, with 18 bases between. The CDR3 runs 14 residues. CDR3 bases: TGTGCCAGCAGGTCAAGCCGGACTGAGGGTGGCTACACCTTC. This codes for CASRSSRTEGGYTF.

In this sample, this clonotype turned up a few times. This chain connects TRBV6-2 or TRBV6-3 to TRBJ2-2, with 11 bases matching TRBD2. The CDR3 length is 20 residues. The V gene's germline CDR1 is MNHEY and CDR2 SVGEGT. V gave up 2 bases and J gave up 0 bases; unmatched junction bases: 11. The CDR3, as DNA: TGTGCCAGCAGTTACGTCCTCCCTAGCGGGGGGATAACGAACACCGGGGAGCTGTTTTTT. This gives the protein CASSYVLPSGGITNTGELFF.

The V and J genes are TRBV9 and TRBJ2-5, with D perhaps matching TRBD1 (5 bases). The CDR3 runs to 15 residues. V lost 3 bases, J lost 2 bases, and 14 bases lay in between. Germline CDR1 SGDLS, CDR2 YYNGEE. As DNA, the CDR3 is TGTGCCAGCAGCGCCCTTGGACATGGTCAAGAGACCCAGTACTTC. Its translation: CASSALGHGQETQYF. The full variable domain, rest sourced from reference TRBV9 and TRBJ2-5, is DSGVTQTPKHLITATGQRVTLRCSPRSGDLSVYWYQQSLDQGLQFLIQYYNGEERAKGNILERFSAQQFPDLHSELNLSSLELGDSALYFCASSALGHGQETQYFGPGTRLLVL.

This chain links TRBV20-1 with TRBJ1-2; TRBD1 matches at 7 bases. CDR1 and CDR2 from the germline V gene are DFQATT and SNEGSKA (reference sequence). The length of the CDR3 is 16 residues. Germline trimming cut 5 bases from V and 4 bases from J; bases unmatched to any gene: 16. The CDR3 loop reads CSAHPMEGAYSYGYTF. As DNA, the CDR3 is TGCAGTGCTCACCCGATGGAGGGGGCATATAGCTATGGCTACACCTTC.

This clonotype was detected ten times or more. This chain joins TRBV7-2 and TRBJ1-1; no clear D gene. Trimming shortened V by 5 bases and J by 10 bases, and 14 bases separated the two germline ends. Germline loops: CDR1 SGHTA, CDR2 FQGNSA. The CDR3 is 12 amino acids. CDR3 sequence reads: CASSPLRRSAFF. The DNA of the CDR3 is TGTGCCAGCAGCCCCTTAAGGCGGTCAGCTTTCTTT.

The genes are TRBV4-1 and TRBJ2-1; TRBD2 aligns across 12 bases. Germline CDR1 reads MGHRA; CDR2 reads YSYEKL. Unmatched junction bases numbered 8, after V lost 0 bases and J lost 14 bases. The length of the CDR3 is 15 residues. CDR3 protein: CASSQDRTSGGPEFF. CDR3 sequence (DNA): TGCGCCAGCAGCCAAGATCGAACTAGCGGGGGGCCAGAGTTCTTC.

This clonotype was counted many times. J is TRBJ1-5 and V is TRBV7-2; D ambiguous. This CDR3 has 15 residues. Trimming took off 1 base at V and 9 bases at J, with 16 bases between the two ends. Germline V gene data show CDR1 as SGHTA and CDR2 as FQGNSA. The CDR3 sequence is CASSLDLAAQWPQHF. The CDR3 nucleotides are TGTGCCAGCAGCTTAGATTTGGCAGCTCAATGGCCCCAGCATTTT.